The 31 T cell receptor beta chains below all came from one sample that was sequenced in a study of regulatory T cells in long-lasting Graves disease. Time point meaning: newly diagnosed GD, antithyroid drugs for less than 3 months. Preparation of the TCR library used RNA extracted from PBMCs. Relying on iRepertoire HTBI primers and Arm-PCR of CDR3 regions, the team built TCR beta libraries. MiXCR was run by TCRdb on the multiplex PCR reads, yielding one entry per CDR3 protein. This table holds a few hundred thousand distinct CDR3 sequences, roughly 19% found once. The same data also contributed to another study, on T cells in Graves' hyperthyroidism and ophthalmopathy.

This sample comprised peripheral blood mononuclear cells (PBMCs), obtained at new diagnosis, from a patient treated with antithyroid drugs. Receptor source: a woman between 25 and 40 years old with Graves disease.

This clonotype was counted many times. The chain combines TRBV10-2 with TRBJ1-1; D unresolved. Germline V gene lookup returns CDR1 WSHSY and CDR2 SAAADI. The CDR3 has 14 residues. V lost 10 bases and J 1 base, leaving 16 bases between the germline ends. CDR3 protein: CATQIPASNTEAFF. In DNA form, the CDR3 reads TGCGCCACCCAGATACCGGCTTCGAACACTGAAGCTTTCTTT.

This clonotype was detected many times. The chain joins TRBV20-1 to TRBJ2-5; 7 nucleotides align to TRBD2. CDR1 is DFQATT and CDR2 is SNEGSKA in the germline V gene (reference sequence). V lost 6 bases, J lost 4 bases, and 17 bases stayed unmatched. CDR3 length: 16 residues. The CDR3 DNA reads TGCAGTGCGCCTCAAATTCCGCGGGAGTTCACAGAGACCCAGTACTTC. Amino acid sequence: CSAPQIPREFTETQYF.

This clonotype has a count of ten or more. This chain links TRBV2 with TRBJ1-6, with 7 bases matching TRBD1. Germline lookup yields CDR1 SNHLY and CDR2 FYNNEI. The CDR3 consists of 13 residues. The V and J ends lost 6 bases and 10 bases, in that order; junction bases with no gene match: 6. CDR3 protein: CASSTGVESPLHF. CDR3 coding DNA: TGTGCCAGCAGCACAGGGGTTGAATCACCCCTCCACTTT.

This clonotype was recorded many times. The J gene is TRBJ1-4, the V gene TRBV15, with D perhaps matching TRBD1 (6 bases). CDR1 and CDR2 (germline): LNHNV, YYDKDF (reference sequence). Deletions cut 0 bases from V and 8 bases from J, with 13 bases between. The CDR3 loop spans 15 amino acids. CDR3 coding DNA: TGTGCCACCAGCAGAGACCGTACCCAGGGGGAAAAACTGTTTTTT. Translation gives CATSRDRTQGEKLFF.

Of note for this clonotype: A much larger clone lies a single base off, so this may be a read error. The chain carries TRBV28 and TRBJ2-2; 11 bases line up with TRBD2. Per germline, CDR1 MDHEN and CDR2 SYDVKM. V lost 5 bases to trimming and J lost 4 bases; unmatched junction nucleotides: 12. CDR3 length: 18 amino acids. This CDR3 reads CASSDSALAGGPTGELFF. DNA of the CDR3: TGTGCCAGCAGTGATTCTGCCCTAGCGGGAGGCCCCACCGGGGAGCTGTTTTTT.

At least ten counts were recorded for this clonotype. The V and J genes are TRBV24-1 and TRBJ2-5; D unclear. This CDR3 has 11 amino acids. Trimming stripped 5 bases from V and 5 bases from J, with 5 bases between. CDR1 and CDR2 (germline): KGHDR, SFDVKD. The CDR3 loop reads CATSVAETQYF. The DNA for the CDR3 is TGTGCCACCAGTGTGGCGGAGACCCAGTACTTC.

The chain recombines TRBV6-2 or TRBV6-3 with TRBJ2-3; 8 bases map to TRBD2. The germline V gene has CDR1 MNHEY and CDR2 SVGEGT. The CDR3 runs 14 residues. The V segment lost 5 bases and the J segment 4 bases; nucleotides outside the gene matches: 5. The CDR3 sequence is CASSEGLASDTQYF. The CDR3 coding sequence is TGTGCCAGCAGTGAAGGACTAGCATCAGATACGCAGTATTTT.

This clonotype was counted at least ten times. The CDR3 region is CASRRVQGYEQYF. The CDR3 DNA follows: TGTGCCAGCAGGCGAGTACAGGGCTACGAGCAGTACTTC. The gene calls are TRBV28 and TRBJ2-7; D may be TRBD1 (6 bases). Germline values: CDR1 MDHEN, CDR2 SYDVKM. This CDR3 contains 13 residues. The germline V and J ends were trimmed by 6 bases and 3 bases, with 12 bases remaining between them.

V usage is TRBV7-8 and J usage is TRBJ1-6; 10 bases agree with TRBD1. The CDR3 extends over 15 amino acids. J gave up 8 bases and V 5 bases, and 6 bases lay outside the gene matches. Germline assignment: CDR1 SGHVS and CDR2 FQNEAQ. CDR3 coding DNA: TGTGCCAGCAGCCGCCGGGACAGGGGAGATTCACCCCTCCACTTT. This codes for CASSRRDRGDSPLHF.

In the case of this clonotype: Given a much more abundant clone one base away, this may be a read error. J is TRBJ1-1 and V is TRBV7-2; 12 positions agree with TRBD1. The germline gives CDR1 SGHTA, CDR2 FQGNSA. This CDR3 contains 17 residues. As DNA, the CDR3 is TGTGCCAGCAGCCCTAGGCCGGGACAGGGGGCTGGGACTGACGCTTTCTTT. It codes for CASSPRPGQGAGTDAFF.

The sample holds many counts of this clonotype. V gene TRBV18 combines with J gene TRBJ2-1; 13 nucleotides agree with TRBD2. This CDR3 spans 15 amino acids. Trimming took 4 bases from V and 5 from J; bases not matched to a gene: 2. Germline values: CDR1 KGHSH, CDR2 LQKENI. The DNA for the CDR3 is TGTGCCAGCTCACACGGACTAGCGGGAGACAATGAGCAGTTCTTC. This translates into CASSHGLAGDNEQFF.

This clonotype showed up many times. The chain employs TRBV6-1 and TRBJ2-7; a possible D gene is TRBD1 (6 bases). The germline V gene has CDR1 MNHNS and CDR2 SASEGT. V lost 5 bases, J lost 4 bases, and 15 bases lay in between. This CDR3 contains 14 residues. CDR3 nucleotides: TGTGCCAGCAGTCGGACGACAGGAACTTACGAGCAGTACTTC. This sequence encodes CASSRTTGTYEQYF.

This clonotype was seen many times. The chain couples TRBV28 to TRBJ2-7; maybe TRBD2 (6 bases). This CDR3 has 15 residues. Trimming removed 6 bases at V and 8 bases at J, with 23 bases between. CDR1 is MDHEN and CDR2 is SYDVKM in the germline V gene. The CDR3 sequence: CASRPSGLDTTKQYF. The CDR3 nucleotides are TGTGCCAGCAGACCTTCGGGACTCGACACTACGAAGCAGTACTTC. Drawing the rest from reference TRBV28 and TRBJ2-7, the complete variable domain is DVKVTQSSRYLVKRTGEKVFLECVQDMDHENMFWYRQDPGLGLRLIYFSYDVKMKEKGDIPEGYSVSREKKERFSLILESASTNQTSMYLCASRPSGLDTTKQYFGPGTRLTVT.

In this sample, this clonotype turned up a few times. This CDR3 reads CASSLVRDRPYEQYF. The CDR3, as DNA: TGTGCCAGCAGCTTAGTCAGGGATCGTCCCTACGAGCAGTACTTC. The chain is built from TRBV7-2 and TRBJ2-7; a possible D gene is TRBD1 (5 bases). Germline values: CDR1 SGHTA, CDR2 FQGNSA. Trimming shortened V by 1 base and J by 2 bases, and 12 bases separated the two germline ends. CDR3 size: 15 residues. The whole variable domain, filled in from reference TRBV7-2 and TRBJ2-7, reads GAGVSQSPSNKVTEKGKDVELRCDPISGHTALYWYRQSLGQGLEFLIYFQGNSAPDKSGLPSDRFSAERTGGSVSTLTIQRTQQEDSAVYLCASSLVRDRPYEQYFGPGTRLTVT.

Ten or more counts support this clonotype. V gene TRBV6-5 combines with J gene TRBJ1-5; D uncertain. In germline, CDR1 is MNHEY, CDR2 SVGAGI. Trimming left V 4 bases short and J 6 bases short, with 10 bases between. The CDR3 consists of 13 residues. CDR3 residues: CASSSHSGQPQHF. The DNA for the CDR3 is TGTGCCAGCAGTTCTCACAGCGGTCAGCCCCAGCATTTT.

This clonotype was seen only a few times. V and J are TRBV19 and TRBJ2-1, with 10 bases lining up with TRBD2. CDR3 length equals 15 residues. V shed 6 bases, J shed 4 bases, and the junction held 6 bases outside the gene matches. Germline V gives CDR1 LNHDA, CDR2 SQIVND (reference sequence). The DNA for the CDR3 is TGTGCCAGTAGATTAAGCGGGGGGGCTTACAATGAGCAGTTCTTC. Amino acids: CASRLSGGAYNEQFF. Using reference TRBV19 and TRBJ2-1 for the parts outside the CDR3, the full variable domain is DGGITQSPKYLFRKEGQNVTLSCEQNLNHDAMYWYRQDPGQGLRLIYYSQIVNDFQKGDIAEGYSVSREKKESFPLTVTSAQKNPTAFYLCASRLSGGAYNEQFFGPGTRLTVL.

Note on this clonotype: A single base separates this from a much larger clone, so it may be a read error. The J gene is TRBJ1-1, the V gene TRBV19; D gene uncertain. The V gene's germline CDR1 is LNHDA and CDR2 SQIVND (reference sequence). The CDR3 spans 10 residues. The CDR3 here is CANTGTPWSF. The CDR3 DNA sequence: TGTGCCAACACGGGCACCCCCTGGAGTTTT.

This chain joins TRBV20-1 and TRBJ2-2; D may be TRBD1 or TRBD2 (5 bases each). V was clipped by 4 bases and J by 1 base, with 13 bases between them. Per germline, CDR1 DFQATT and CDR2 SNEGSKA (reference sequence). CDR3 size: 15 residues. The CDR3 region has the DNA TGCAGTGCTACCCGGGGACGGCAGAACACCGGGGAGCTGTTTTTT. Translated, it gives CSATRGRQNTGELFF.

This clonotype was detected ten times or more. The chain has TRBV12-3 or TRBV12-4 and TRBJ2-2; D uncertain. Trimming shortened V by 3 bases and J by 7 bases, and 12 bases separated the two germline ends. The CDR3 covers 14 residues. Here the CDR3 reads CASSFPASDGELFF. The CDR3 DNA reads as TGTGCCAGCAGTTTCCCCGCCTCGGACGGGGAGCTGTTTTTT.

There are many counts of this clonotype. The chain recombines TRBV7-2 with TRBJ1-1; D perhaps matches TRBD1 (5 bases). V dropped 2 bases and J dropped 5 bases, with 12 bases sitting between them. The CDR3 extends over 14 amino acids. CDR1 is SGHTA, CDR2 FQGNSA, per germline. DNA for the CDR3: TGTGCCAGCAGCTTAATGGGGGGAGGGACTGAAGCTTTCTTT. Protein: CASSLMGGGTEAFF.

This clonotype was counted between two and nine times. The V gene is TRBV7-9, the J gene TRBJ1-2; D not certain. Germline CDR1 SEHNR, CDR2 FQNEAQ (reference sequence). The V end lost 4 bases, the J end lost 4 bases, and 7 bases lay between the germline ends. This CDR3 has 12 amino acids. Written as DNA, the CDR3 is TGTGCCAGCAGCTCCGAGGGCTATGGCTACACCTTC. Translated: CASSSEGYGYTF.

There are many counts of this clonotype. The chain uses TRBV20-1 and TRBJ1-6; D not certain. Germline V gene sequence: CDR1 DFQATT, CDR2 SNEGSKA (reference sequence). V lost 4 bases and J 7 bases, leaving 20 bases between the germline ends. The CDR3 totals 16 residues. The CDR3 sequence: CSAIRPRVGENSPLHF. The CDR3 DNA reads as TGCAGTGCTATCAGACCAAGAGTGGGTGAGAATTCACCCCTCCACTTT.

This clonotype was found a few times. It is likely a read error: a sequence one base away is far more abundant. The gene calls are TRBV3-1 and TRBJ2-1; D is perhaps TRBD1 (5 bases). Matching the DNA end better, TRBJ2-5 makes the J call doubtful. CDR1 and CDR2 from the germline V gene are LGHDT and YNNKEL (reference sequence). The CDR3 is made up of 15 amino acids. In nucleotides, the CDR3 is TGTGTCAGCAGCCAAGGGGTAGGGATCCAAGAGACCCAGTACTTC. This encodes CVSSQGVGIQETQYF.

The chain links TRBV30 to TRBJ1-1; D remains ambiguous. Germline loops: CDR1 GTSNPN, CDR2 SVGIG (reference sequence). The CDR3 has 11 amino acids. Trimming took off 2 bases at V and 8 bases at J, with 9 bases between the two ends. The CDR3 here is CAWSLQSEAFF. Here the CDR3 DNA reads TGTGCCTGGAGTTTACAGTCCGAAGCTTTCTTT.

V is TRBV6-5 and J is TRBJ2-2; D unclear. There are 15 residues in the CDR3. The germline V gene has CDR1 MNHEY and CDR2 SVGAGI. Trimming cost V 0 bases and J 0 bases, with 5 bases left between them. Here the CDR3 reads CASSYSGSNTGELFF. The CDR3 region has the DNA TGTGCCAGCAGTTACTCAGGCTCGAACACCGGGGAGCTGTTTTTT.

This clonotype was detected a few times. This chain uses TRBV4-2 with TRBJ2-5; 12 bases agree with TRBD2. Trimming took 4 bases from V and 5 from J; bases not matched to a gene: 11. Looked up from germline, CDR1 is LGHNA and CDR2 is YNFKEQ. CDR3 length: 17 amino acids. CDR3 amino acids: CASSPSLLAGGGETQYF. The CDR3 coding sequence is TGTGCCAGCAGCCCATCATTACTAGCGGGGGGCGGGGAGACCCAGTACTTC.

This clonotype was seen repeatedly, ten times or more. The rearrangement links TRBV7-6 to TRBJ1-6, with unresolved D. The CDR3 extends over 16 amino acids. Germline V lookup: CDR1 SGHVS, CDR2 FNYEAQ. V lost 6 bases, J lost 4 bases, and 16 bases lay in between. CDR3 DNA sequence: TGTGCCAGCAGTTTGTCGGGAACGGAATATAATTCACCCCTCCACTTT. It translates to CASSLSGTEYNSPLHF.

At least ten counts were recorded for this clonotype. This rearrangement joins TRBV6-2 or TRBV6-3 to TRBJ1-3, with D maybe TRBD1 (6 bases). Germline-derived CDR1 and CDR2 are MNHEY and SVGEGT. This CDR3 contains 15 residues. V was clipped by 0 bases and J by 4 bases, with 10 bases between them. Written as DNA, the CDR3 is TGTGCCAGCAGTTACTCGAGGGGGGGCGGAAACACCATATATTTT. Translation gives CASSYSRGGGNTIYF.

Concerning this clonotype itself: This may arise from a read error, as a much more abundant clone is one base away. This sequence joins TRBV20-1 and TRBJ2-7, with D unresolved. Germline lookup yields CDR1 DFQATT and CDR2 SNEGSKA (reference sequence). The CDR3 extends over 13 amino acids. The CDR3 region is CSARMGFSYEHYF. DNA of the CDR3: TGCAGTGCTAGAATGGGTTTCTCCTACGAGCACTACTTC.

There are many counts of this clonotype. This chain connects TRBV12-5 to TRBJ1-1, with 10 positions matching TRBD1. With V trimmed by 0 bases and J by 4 bases, 5 bases remained unmatched. This CDR3 contains 16 residues. Germline values: CDR1 LGHNT, CDR2 FRNRAP. As DNA, the CDR3 is TGTGCTAGTGGTTTGGTAACCGGGACAGGGGTCACTGAAGCTTTCTTT. Translating gives CASGLVTGTGVTEAFF. Together with reference TRBV12-5 and TRBJ1-1, the CDR3 gives the full variable domain: DARVTQTPRHKVTEMGQEVTMRCQPILGHNTVFWYRQTMMQGLELLAYFRNRAPLDDSGMPKDRFSAEMPDATLATLKIQPSEPRDSAVYFCASGLVTGTGVTEAFFGQGTRLTVV.

This clonotype was picked up many times. The chain employs TRBV6-1 and TRBJ1-5; tentatively, D is TRBD1 (5 bases). V gave up 4 bases and J gave up 2 bases, with 18 bases separating them. Germline CDR1 MNHNS, CDR2 SASEGT. This CDR3 contains 17 residues. CDR3 bases: TGTGCCAGCAGTGGATTCTCAGGGTCGGTCGGCAATCAGCCCCAGCATTTT. Protein sequence: CASSGFSGSVGNQPQHF.